The clone carrying this T cell receptor beta chain showed up just a few times. Its specificity is not known. This CDR3 region has 13 residues. V was shortened by 7 bases and J by 2 bases, with 8 bases between the two germline ends. Germline values: CDR1 MNHNS, CDR2 SASEGT. This entry belongs to a study of cytomegalovirus exposure and HLA in healthy donors. Broader study findings: A later analysis reportedly identified an Asian-associated ancestry cluster as carrying fewer N-insertions than the approximately 640-donor mean.

This PCR relied on a set of 60 Vbeta primers and 13 Jbeta primers. Here immunoSEQ multiplex PCR was the method, and the copy in TCRdb shows in-frame clones only, minus some. This sample has 150,000 to 200,000 clones, with 72% found just once. This chain links TRBV6-1 with TRBJ1-4; no reliable D call. This sequence originates from a human donor in good health. The specimen sequenced was PBMCs. CDR3 sequence: CASTGMTNEKLFF. Here the CDR3 DNA reads TGTGCCAGCACCGGTATGACTAATGAAAAACTGTTTTTT.